The 10 T cell receptor beta chains given below trace back to one sample, sequenced in a study of cytomegalovirus exposure and HLA in healthy donors. 13 Jbeta primers and 60 Vbeta primers were used for the PCR. Generated by immunoSEQ multiplex PCR, the TCRdb table keeps only in-frame clones and is missing some. The sample records about 140,000 clones, more than 60% being singletons. The sequenced sample consisted of PBMCs. The source is a man younger than 35 in good health and CMV-seropositive.

This clone has only a few counts. The CDR3 DNA follows: TGCGCCAGCAGCCCGGGAGACTACGAGCAGTACTTC. The encoded protein is CASSPGDYEQYF. This sequence joins TRBV10-2 and TRBJ2-7; D is perhaps TRBD2 (6 bases). The V gene's germline CDR1 is WSHSY and CDR2 SAAADI. The CDR3 has 12 residues. Trimming took 6 bases from V and 3 from J, leaving 9 bases between them.

V usage is TRBV5-1 and J usage is TRBJ2-7, with TRBD2 as a possible D gene (6 bases). Germline CDR1 SGHRS, CDR2 YFSETQ. V was cut by 4 bases and J by 3 bases, with 11 bases left in between. The CDR3 covers 13 residues. The CDR3 spells CASSPSGFYEQYF. The CDR3 bases are TGCGCCAGCAGCCCGAGCGGGTTCTACGAGCAGTACTTC.

This clone appeared a few times. This sequence joins TRBV5-1 and TRBJ2-7; 13 bases match TRBD2. CDR3 length: 15 residues. Germline lookup yields CDR1 SGHRS and CDR2 YFSETQ. The trim removed 4 bases at V and 9 bases at J, leaving 10 bases unmatched. The CDR3 bases are TGCGCCAGCAGCCCGAGGACTAGCGGGAGAGCTGGGCAGTACTTC. Protein sequence: CASSPRTSGRAGQYF.

A single count supports this clone. The J gene is TRBJ2-5, the V gene TRBV6-5; D gene unclear. The CDR3 covers 13 residues. Germline lookup yields CDR1 MNHEY and CDR2 SVGAGI. The germline V and J ends were trimmed by 6 bases and 0 bases, with 8 bases remaining between them. The CDR3 is CASRAGYQETQYF. In DNA form, the CDR3 reads TGTGCCAGCAGGGCCGGGTACCAAGAGACCCAGTACTTC.

In nucleotides, the CDR3 is TGTGCCAGCAGCTTGGTGGGACAGGGAGTCGGAAACACCATATATTTT. Amino acids: CASSLVGQGVGNTIYF. The chain links TRBV7-6 to TRBJ1-3; TRBD1 agrees at 9 bases. J gave up 4 bases and V 3 bases, and 7 bases lay outside the gene matches. The CDR3 has 16 residues. Germline CDR1 is SGHVS and CDR2 is FNYEAQ.

Here the CDR3 reads CASSPGSSLENEQFF. In DNA, the CDR3 is TGCGCCAGCAGCCCGGGGTCGAGCCTAGAAAATGAGCAGTTCTTC. This chain joins TRBV5-1 and TRBJ2-1, with D possibly being TRBD2 (5 bases). Per the germline V gene, CDR1 is SGHRS and CDR2 is YFSETQ. The CDR3 runs 15 residues. V was shortened by 4 bases and J by 7 bases, with 18 bases between the two germline ends.

CDR3 nucleotide sequence: TGTGCCAGCAGCTTAACCGGACAGGGGGACTATGGCTACACCTTC. This codes for CASSLTGQGDYGYTF. The genes are TRBV7-3 and TRBJ1-2; 10 positions agree with TRBD1. This CDR3 is built from 15 residues. Germline V gene sequence: CDR1 SGHTA, CDR2 FQGTGA. V dropped 0 bases and J dropped 3; count of bases not matched to a gene: 1.

The chain joins TRBV29-1 to TRBJ2-7, with D perhaps matching TRBD1 (6 bases). Germline V gene lookup returns CDR1 SQVTM and CDR2 ANQGSEA. There are 12 residues in the CDR3. The V end was cut by 6 bases, the J end by 7 bases, with 16 bases between. The CDR3 loop is CSVDTGMGEQYF. The DNA of the CDR3 is TGCAGCGTCGATACAGGGATGGGTGAGCAGTACTTC.

This clone has a handful of counts. The rearrangement links TRBV11-3 to TRBJ1-4; 9 nucleotides agree with TRBD1. The CDR3 runs 13 residues. The ends lost 5 bases at V and 8 bases at J; junction bases unmatched: 3. Germline V CDR1 and CDR2: SGHNT, YENEEA. The CDR3 nucleotides are TGTGCCAGCAGCCTCGGACAGGGGGAAAAACTGTTTTTT. This encodes CASSLGQGEKLFF.

This rearrangement joins TRBV5-4 to TRBJ1-3, with D unclear. From germline, CDR1 is SGHNT and CDR2 YYREEE (reference sequence). Trimming shortened V by 4 bases and J by 0 bases, and 8 bases separated the two germline ends. The CDR3 has 14 residues. CDR3: CASSLGPSGNTIYF. The DNA of the CDR3 is TGTGCCAGCAGCCTTGGCCCCTCTGGAAACACCATATATTTT.